This is a list of T cell receptor beta chains from one sample in a study of shared clonotypes between healthy human individuals. The protocol was immunoSEQ multiplex PCR, while the TCRdb copy is restricted to in-frame clones and leaves out a portion. The data hold some 95,000 clones, with around two thirds observed a single time. The sample taken for sequencing was memory CD8+ T cells sorted from blood. The receptors stem from a young man in good health. The CDR3 runs from the conserved cysteine through the conserved F or W. Fields, in order: V gene, J gene, clone size, D gene, CDR3 DNA, CDR3 protein. D genes are given only for firm matches. Where a row states a size, it is once, few, many or the class of an expanded clone; other rows omit it.

TRBV27	TRBJ1-5	-	-	TGTGCCAGCAGCTCCTCGGGTTTCGATCAGCCCCAGCATTTT	CASSSSGFDQPQHF
TRBV6-5	TRBJ1-2	many	TRBD1	TGTGCCAGCAGTTCGGGACAGCTTTTGGCCGGCTACACCTTC	CASSSGQLLAGYTF
TRBV6-6	TRBJ2-2	-	TRBD2	TGTGCCAGCAGTTACTCGCGGGAGGGCCCATCTGAGCTGTTTTTT	CASSYSREGPSELFF
TRBV2	TRBJ2-5	-	TRBD1	TGTGCCAGCAGAAGGACAGGGGACCAAGAGACCCAGTACTTC	CASRRTGDQETQYF
TRBV6-5	TRBJ2-7	-	TRBD2	TGTGCCAGCAGTGTAGGACTAGCTTTCCCCCTCGAGCAGTACTTC	CASSVGLAFPLEQYF
TRBV28	TRBJ2-3	few	-	TGTGCCAGCAGTTTATACCTGAGGACAGATACGCAGTATTTT	CASSLYLRTDTQYF
TRBV28	TRBJ1-1	-	TRBD1	TGTGCCAGCAGTTTAACCGACAGGGTGAGGGTTGAAGCTTTCTTT	CASSLTDRVRVEAFF
TRBV7-9	TRBJ1-4	-	-	TGTGCCAGCAGCCCCACCCGATCTAACTCCCTTAATGAAAAACTGTTTTTT	CASSPTRSNSLNEKLFF
TRBV2	TRBJ2-7	-	-	TGTGCCAGCAGTGACCGGGGTTACGAGCAGTACTTC	CASSDRGYEQYF
TRBV5-1	TRBJ2-3	few	-	TGCGCCAGCAGCTCCGGTCGGGTTTCGGCGGGGGATACGCAGTATTTT	CASSSGRVSAGDTQYF
TRBV6-1	TRBJ1-5	-	-	TGTGCCAGCAGTGAAAGGGCCCAGCATTTT	CASSERAQHF
TRBV10-1	TRBJ2-3	few	TRBD1	TGCGCCAGCAGTGTCGGGACAGGGGACACAGATACGCAGTATTTT	CASSVGTGDTDTQYF
TRBV7-6	TRBJ2-1	once	TRBD2	TGTGCCACCCATGAGGGAAGCGGGAACGATGAGCAGTTCTTC	CATHEGSGNDEQFF
TRBV6-1	TRBJ2-7	-	-	TGTGCCAGCAGTGACGGGACAACTGATACCTACGAGCAGTACTTC	CASSDGTTDTYEQYF
TRBV27	TRBJ1-5	-	-	TGTGCCAGCAGTTTCCTGGGACGGGGGGGGATTGGCAATCAGCCCCAGCATTTT	CASSFLGRGGIGNQPQHF
TRBV5-4	TRBJ1-1	-	-	TGTGCCAGCAGCTTGTCGATGAACACTGAAGCTTTCTTT	CASSLSMNTEAFF
TRBV29-1	TRBJ2-3	-	TRBD2	TGCAGCGTGGAGACTAGCGGGAGCAGCGATACGCAGTATTTT	CSVETSGSSDTQYF
TRBV6-5	TRBJ2-2	-	TRBD2	TGTGCCAGCAGTTACGGGGGGGGTTCGCAGGAGCTGTTTTTT	CASSYGGGSQELFF
TRBV29-1	TRBJ2-1	-	-	TGCAGCGTTGAAGGGAGAACGGGAAGGTCCTACAATGAGCAGTTCTTC	CSVEGRTGRSYNEQFF
TRBV7-8	TRBJ1-5	-	-	TGTGCCAGCAGCCCTACTTGGTTGGGGGGAAATCAGCCCCAGCATTTT	CASSPTWLGGNQPQHF
TRBV6-5	TRBJ2-7	-	-	TGTGCCAGCAGGGGACTCCCCGACTACGAGCAGTACTTC	CASRGLPDYEQYF
TRBV6-5	TRBJ2-7	-	-	TGTGCCAGCAGTTTGGACAGCGCCTACGAGCAGTACTTC	CASSLDSAYEQYF